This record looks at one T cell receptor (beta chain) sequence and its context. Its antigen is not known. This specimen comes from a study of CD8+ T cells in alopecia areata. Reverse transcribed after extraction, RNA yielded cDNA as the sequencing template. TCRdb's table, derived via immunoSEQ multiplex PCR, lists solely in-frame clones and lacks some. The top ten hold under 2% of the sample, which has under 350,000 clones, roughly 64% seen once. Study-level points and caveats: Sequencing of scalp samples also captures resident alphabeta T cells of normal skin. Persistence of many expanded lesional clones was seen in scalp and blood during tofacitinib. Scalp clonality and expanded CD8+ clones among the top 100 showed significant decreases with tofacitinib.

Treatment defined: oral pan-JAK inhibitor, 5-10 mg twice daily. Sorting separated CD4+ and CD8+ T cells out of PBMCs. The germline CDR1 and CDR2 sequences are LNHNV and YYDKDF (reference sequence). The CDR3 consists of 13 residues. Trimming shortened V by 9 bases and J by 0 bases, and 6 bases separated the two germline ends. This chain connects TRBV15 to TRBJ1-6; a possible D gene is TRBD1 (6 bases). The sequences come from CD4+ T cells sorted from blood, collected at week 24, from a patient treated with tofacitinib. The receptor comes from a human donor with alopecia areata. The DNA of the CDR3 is TGTGCCACAGGGGGCTCCTATAATTCACCCCTCCACTTT. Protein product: CATGGSYNSPLHF.